This T cell receptor beta chain was found in a study of blood T cell repertoires in COVID-19. In the original processing: Reference gene primer amplification in the assay estimated nucleated cell counts. Sequenced by immunoSEQ multiplex PCR; TCRdb stores in-frame clones only, minus some. D and trimming come from the DNA, and the V and J calls and clone size come from that table. The sample carries 85,000 to 130,000 clones, roughly four fifths recorded once. With V trimmed by 7 bases and J by 4 bases, 5 bases remained unmatched. Germline V gene data show CDR1 as LGHDT and CDR2 as YNNKEL (reference sequence). The CDR3 length is 14 residues.

This receptor was taken from a woman aged 55-70 years with acute or convalescent COVID-19. This rearrangement joins TRBV3-1 (or the pseudogene TRBV3-2) to TRBJ1-2; 11 positions match TRBD1. Sequencing input: peripheral blood. CDR3 in amino acids: CASTSGTGGYGYTF. Written as DNA, the CDR3 is TGTGCCAGCACTTCCGGGACAGGGGGCTATGGCTACACCTTC.